The 15 T cell receptor beta chains in this list originate from one sample, sequenced in a study of immune evolution from preneoplasia to lung adenocarcinoma. This table comes from immunoSEQ multiplex PCR, and its TCRdb copy is limited to in-frame clones, with some not included. The repertoire includes more than 2,500 clones, 80% of them detected once, and 3% to 3.5% sits in the top ten. Sequencing was carried out using FFPE adjacent normal lung tissue. Every receptor here comes from an older donor with lung adenocarcinoma.

V gene TRBV5-5 combines with J gene TRBJ2-7; 16 bases line up with TRBD2. The CDR3 is 18 residues long. Germline values: CDR1 SGHKS, CDR2 YYEKEE (reference sequence). Trimming at V came to 4 bases and at J to 7 bases, leaving 14 bases not matched to a gene. CDR3 in amino acids: CASSARTGTSGRVREQYF. In nucleotides, the CDR3 is TGTGCCAGCAGCGCACGTACCGGGACTAGCGGGAGGGTGAGGGAGCAGTACTTC. Full variable domain (outside the CDR3, taken from reference TRBV5-5 and TRBJ2-7): DAGVTQSPTHLIKTRGQQVTLRCSPISGHKSVSWYQQVLGQGPQFIFQYYEKEERGRGNFPDRFSARQFPNYSSELNVNALLLGDSALYLCASSARTGTSGRVREQYFGPGTRLTVT.

This clone was recorded a few times. The chain joins TRBV19 to TRBJ1-2, with no clear D. Trimming pared 4 bases from V and 5 bases from J, leaving 14 bases between. The CDR3 runs to 14 residues. Germline loops: CDR1 LNHDA, CDR2 SQIVND (reference sequence). Written as DNA, the CDR3 is TGTGCCAGTAGTACCCGTGCCGGGAATTATGGCTACACCTTC. Its translation is CASSTRAGNYGYTF. Drawing the rest from reference TRBV19 and TRBJ1-2, the complete variable domain is DGGITQSPKYLFRKEGQNVTLSCEQNLNHDAMYWYRQDPGQGLRLIYYSQIVNDFQKGDIAEGYSVSREKKESFPLTVTSAQKNPTAFYLCASSTRAGNYGYTFGSGTRLTVV.

The rearrangement joins TRBV5-8 to TRBJ1-5; D gene uncertain. V was clipped by 0 bases and J by 0 bases, with 7 bases between them. The CDR3 runs 15 residues. From germline, CDR1 is SGHTS and CDR2 YDEGEE. The CDR3, as DNA: TGTGCCAGCAGCTTGGGGACCCTTAGCAATCAGCCCCAGCATTTT. It specifies CASSLGTLSNQPQHF.

This rearrangement joins TRBV27 to TRBJ2-3; TRBD2 agrees at 11 bases. The CDR3 is 17 residues long. The germline CDR1 and CDR2 sequences are MNHEY and SMNVEV (reference sequence). Trimming at V came to 0 bases and at J to 3 bases, leaving 5 bases not matched to a gene. CDR3 DNA: TGTGCCAGCAGTTTATCCCACGGGACTAGCGGTACAGATACGCAGTATTTT. It is translated as CASSLSHGTSGTDTQYF.

The V gene is TRBV6-5, the J gene TRBJ1-4; D may be TRBD1 (5 bases). Trimming took off 4 bases at V and 11 bases at J, with 20 bases between the two ends. The CDR3 runs to 15 residues. Germline values: CDR1 MNHEY, CDR2 SVGAGI. The CDR3 region has the DNA TGTGCCAGCAGTTCTGTCGGCCAGGGTTATGGGAAACTGTTTTTT. Its protein product is CASSSVGQGYGKLFF.

V gene TRBV19 combines with J gene TRBJ1-2, with 8 bases fitting TRBD1. Trimming at V came to 6 bases and at J to 4 bases, leaving 4 bases not matched to a gene. The germline gives CDR1 LNHDA, CDR2 SQIVND (reference sequence). The CDR3 is 13 residues long. The chain's CDR3 is CASSAGGGYGYTF. Written as DNA, the CDR3 is TGTGCCAGTAGCGCAGGGGGCGGCTATGGCTACACCTTC. Complete variable domain (other parts from reference TRBV19 and TRBJ1-2): DGGITQSPKYLFRKEGQNVTLSCEQNLNHDAMYWYRQDPGQGLRLIYYSQIVNDFQKGDIAEGYSVSREKKESFPLTVTSAQKNPTAFYLCASSAGGGYGYTFGSGTRLTVV.

This sequence joins TRBV30 and TRBJ2-1; 12 bases match TRBD2. Unmatched junction bases numbered 2, after V lost 4 bases and J lost 7 bases. The CDR3 contains 13 residues. The germline gives CDR1 GTSNPN, CDR2 SVGIG (reference sequence). The CDR3 loop reads CAWKLAGGNEQFF. The CDR3 DNA is TGTGCCTGGAAACTAGCGGGGGGAAATGAGCAGTTCTTC.

The rearrangement uses TRBV20-1 and TRBJ2-5; a possible D gene is TRBD1 (6 bases). Germline V gene lookup returns CDR1 DFQATT and CDR2 SNEGSKA (reference sequence). CDR3 length equals 11 residues. This chain's CDR3 is CGTTGPETQYF. CDR3 sequence (DNA): TGCGGGACCACAGGGCCGGAGACCCAGTACTTC.

The V call is TRBV11-2, the J call TRBJ2-7, with unresolved D. Germline V gene sequence: CDR1 SGHAT, CDR2 FQNNGV. The CDR3 is made up of 15 amino acids. V lost 1 base, J lost 2 bases, and 12 bases lay in between. The CDR3 region has the DNA TGTGCCAGCAGCTTAGTTGCCAGTCTCACCTACGAGCAGTACTTC. It translates to CASSLVASLTYEQYF. The variable domain in full, completed from reference TRBV11-2 and TRBJ2-7, reads EAGVAQSPRYKIIEKRQSVAFWCNPISGHATLYWYQQILGQGPKLLIQFQNNGVVDDSQLPKDRFSAERLKGVDSTLKIQPAKLEDSAVYLCASSLVASLTYEQYFGPGTRLTVT.

The chain joins TRBV7-2 to TRBJ2-3; D is undetermined. Trimming shortened V by 1 base and J by 0 bases, and 8 bases separated the two germline ends. CDR1 is SGHTA, CDR2 FQGNSA, per germline. This CDR3 comprises 15 residues. Written as DNA, the CDR3 is TGTGCCAGCAGCTTAGGTCTTGCTAGCACAGATACGCAGTATTTT. Its translation: CASSLGLASTDTQYF.

The chain joins TRBV29-1 to TRBJ2-3; a possible D gene is TRBD1 (6 bases). Trimming left V 3 bases short and J 1 base short, with 11 bases between. Germline V gives CDR1 SQVTM, CDR2 ANQGSEA. The CDR3 is 14 amino acids. The CDR3 sequence is CSVEEAGGTDTQYF. CDR3 DNA: TGCAGCGTTGAGGAGGCAGGGGGCACAGATACGCAGTATTTT.

V gene TRBV5-1 combines with J gene TRBJ2-5; TRBD1 matches 7 bases. The CDR3 spans 13 residues. V lost 5 bases to trimming and J lost 2 bases; unmatched junction nucleotides: 3. Germline CDR1 SGHRS, CDR2 YFSETQ. The CDR3: CASRVGQQETQYF. The CDR3 nucleotides read TGCGCCAGCAGAGTGGGACAGCAAGAGACCCAGTACTTC.

This chain connects TRBV30 to TRBJ2-7; D gene uncertain. CDR3 length: 14 amino acids. Trimming left V 0 bases short and J 10 bases short, with 19 bases between. The germline V gene encodes CDR1 GTSNPN and CDR2 SVGIG (reference sequence). Here the CDR3 DNA reads TGTGCCTGGAGTGTACCCATATCCCGTAGCTTACAGTACTTC. Translated: CAWSVPISRSLQYF. The full variable domain, its missing parts supplied by reference TRBV30 and TRBJ2-7, is SQTIHQWPATLVQPVGSPLSLECTVEGTSNPNLYWYRQAAGRGLQLLFYSVGIGQISSEVPQNLSASRPQDRQFILSSKKLLLSDSGFYLCAWSVPISRSLQYFGPGTRLTVT.

The table lists this clone with a count of one. The chain combines TRBV21-1 with TRBJ1-1. TRBV21-1 is a known pseudogene. This CDR3 comprises 9 residues. CDR3 coding DNA: TGTGCCAGCAGCAAAGAAGCTTTCTTT. Translating it yields CASSKEAFF.

The chain joins TRBV7-8 to TRBJ2-5; 10 positions match TRBD2. The CDR3 covers 18 residues. V was clipped by 5 bases and J by 4 bases; unmatched bases: 16. CDR1 and CDR2 (germline): SGHVS, FQNEAQ. As DNA, the CDR3 is TGTGCCAGCAGCCTAGGACTAGCGGCCAATACGCAATCAGAGACCCAGTACTTC. This codes for CASSLGLAANTQSETQYF.